The 15 T cell receptor beta chains below were found in one sample sequenced in a study of cytomegalovirus exposure and HLA in healthy donors. With 60 Vbeta and 13 Jbeta primers, the PCR was carried out. Profiled with immunoSEQ multiplex PCR; TCRdb holds only in-frame clones, not every one. This table has approximately 150,000 clones, 77% appearing once. Sequencing input: PBMCs. The receptor set was obtained from a middle-aged woman in good health and CMV-seropositive.

The rearrangement links TRBV30 to TRBJ1-2; possibly TRBD1 for D (5 bases). The V and J ends lost 3 bases and 4 bases respectively, with 12 bases between them. This CDR3 spans 13 amino acids. CDR1 and CDR2 (germline): GTSNPN, SVGIG (reference sequence). DNA for the CDR3: TGTGCCTGGAGCCAGGGATTAATCTATGGCTACACCTTC. It specifies CAWSQGLIYGYTF.

The sample holds one count of this clone. The chain couples TRBV5-6 to TRBJ1-6; 9 positions agree with TRBD1. Germline CDR1 is SGHDT and CDR2 is YYEEEE. The V and J ends lost 0 bases and 10 bases, in that order; junction bases with no gene match: 5. This CDR3 is 15 amino acids long. CDR3 coding DNA: TGTGCCAGCAGCTTGGGGGACAGGGCAGGATCACCCCTCCACTTT. This translates into CASSLGDRAGSPLHF.

The rearrangement joins TRBV7-9 to TRBJ2-5, with a tentative D call TRBD1 (6 bases). With 4 bases removed from V and 7 bases from J, the gap between germline ends came to 19 bases. Germline lookup yields CDR1 SEHNR and CDR2 FQNEAQ (reference sequence). The length of the CDR3 is 15 residues. The CDR3 region has the DNA TGTGCCAGCAGCTCCCTCGGGACCCCGACAGGGACCCAGTACTTC. Its translation: CASSSLGTPTGTQYF.

There are a few counts of this clone. The V gene is TRBV28, the J gene TRBJ2-1; a weak D match, TRBD1 (6 bases). The germline gives CDR1 MDHEN, CDR2 SYDVKM. Between the trimmed V and J ends, which lost 6 bases and 9 bases, there was a span of 18 bases. This CDR3 contains 14 residues. Here the CDR3 DNA reads TGTGCCAGCAGGGTACAGGGTCCTCAGCCTGAGCAGTTCTTC. Its translation: CASRVQGPQPEQFF.

This clone was recorded a few times. Other DNA sequences in this sample translate to the same CDR3. The chain is built from TRBV4-3 and TRBJ2-7; 10 positions match TRBD2. Germline V gene lookup returns CDR1 LGHNA and CDR2 YSLEER. Trimming removed 4 bases from V and 0 bases from J; junction bases left unmatched: 3. The CDR3 covers 15 residues. CDR3 in amino acids: CASSPSSGSSYEQYF. The CDR3 DNA reads as TGCGCCAGCAGCCCTTCTAGCGGGAGCTCCTACGAGCAGTACTTC.

This chain uses TRBV9 with TRBJ1-1, with TRBD1 as a possible D gene (5 bases). Trimming left V 4 bases short and J 1 base short, with 11 bases between. CDR1 is SGDLS and CDR2 is YYNGEE in the germline V gene. This CDR3 has 14 residues. The CDR3 region is CASSTQTENTEAFF. CDR3 nucleotides: TGTGCCAGCAGCACCCAGACAGAGAACACTGAAGCTTTCTTT.

The chain carries TRBV5-1 and TRBJ2-7; D unclear. The V and J ends lost 0 bases and 7 bases respectively, with 17 bases between them. Looked up from germline, CDR1 is SGHRS and CDR2 is YFSETQ. The CDR3 spans 15 residues. The CDR3 region has the DNA TGCGCCAGCAGCTTGGTGAGAGGCGGATTTGATGAGCAGTACTTC. It codes for CASSLVRGGFDEQYF. Drawing the rest from reference TRBV5-1 and TRBJ2-7, the complete variable domain is KAGVTQTPRYLIKTRGQQVTLSCSPISGHRSVSWYQQTPGQGLQFLFEYFSETQRNKGNFPGRFSGRQFSNSRSEMNVSTLELGDSALYLCASSLVRGGFDEQYFGPGTRLTVT.

This sequence joins TRBV7-2 and TRBJ1-5; D gene uncertain. V shed 2 bases and J shed 8 bases, with 13 bases lying between them. In germline, CDR1 is SGHTA, CDR2 FQGNSA. This CDR3 contains 14 residues. The CDR3 DNA reads as TGTGCCAGCAGCTTATTGCAGGCGAGAGAGCCCCAGCATTTT. Translated: CASSLLQAREPQHF. Combining the CDR3 with reference TRBV7-2 and TRBJ1-5 gives the whole variable domain GAGVSQSPSNKVTEKGKDVELRCDPISGHTALYWYRQSLGQGLEFLIYFQGNSAPDKSGLPSDRFSAERTGGSVSTLTIQRTQQEDSAVYLCASSLLQAREPQHFGDGTRLSIL.

This clone was seen only a few times. J is TRBJ1-5 and V is TRBV2; TRBD1 matches at 9 bases. The CDR3 spans 14 residues. The V gene's germline CDR1 is SNHLY and CDR2 FYNNEI. The junction had 7 bases not matched to a gene; V was cut back by 5 bases and J by 8 bases. The CDR3: CASSQTGGIEPQHF. In DNA, the CDR3 is TGTGCCAGCAGTCAGACAGGGGGTATTGAGCCCCAGCATTTT.

V gene TRBV7-2 combines with J gene TRBJ2-3, with D unclear. The CDR3 consists of 15 residues. Germline lookup yields CDR1 SGHTA and CDR2 FQGNSA. Trimming left V 5 bases short and J 2 bases short, with 14 bases between. CDR3: CASSPHNHNTDTQYF. The CDR3, as DNA: TGTGCCAGCAGCCCGCATAACCACAACACAGATACGCAGTATTTT. Looking up the rest from reference TRBV7-2 and TRBJ2-3 gives the full variable domain: GAGVSQSPSNKVTEKGKDVELRCDPISGHTALYWYRQSLGQGLEFLIYFQGNSAPDKSGLPSDRFSAERTGGSVSTLTIQRTQQEDSAVYLCASSPHNHNTDTQYFGPGTRLTVL.

This chain's CDR3 is CASSTQGFNEKLFF. Written as DNA, the CDR3 is TGTGCCAGTAGTACACAGGGGTTTAATGAAAAACTGTTTTTT. The chain employs TRBV19 and TRBJ1-4; TRBD1 agrees at 7 bases. The CDR3 has 14 amino acids. With 4 bases clipped from V and 4 bases from J, the junction kept 3 bases outside the gene matches. Germline V gene sequence: CDR1 LNHDA, CDR2 SQIVND (reference sequence).

The chain uses TRBV5-1 and TRBJ2-3; a possible D gene is TRBD1 (6 bases). This CDR3 is built from 14 residues. Germline V gene data show CDR1 as SGHRS and CDR2 as YFSETQ. V was shortened by 5 bases and J by 8 bases, with 18 bases between the two germline ends. The CDR3, as DNA: TGCGCCAGCAGGCTAACAGGGACCCCCCGTACGCAGTATTTT. It codes for CASRLTGTPRTQYF.

The chain's CDR3 is CASSLDGAEGWAFF. For the CDR3, the DNA is TGTGCCAGCAGCTTAGATGGGGCGGAGGGCTGGGCTTTCTTT. This rearrangement joins TRBV11-3 to TRBJ1-1, with a possible D match to TRBD1 (5 bases). Trimming cost V 0 bases and J 11 bases, with 16 bases left between them. Per germline, CDR1 SGHNT and CDR2 YENEEA. CDR3 length equals 14 residues.

This clone was seen a few times. The V call is TRBV5-6, the J call TRBJ2-3; D is ambiguous. Looked up from germline, CDR1 is SGHDT and CDR2 is YYEEEE. Trimming shortened V by 0 bases and J by 2 bases, and 13 bases separated the two germline ends. This CDR3 is 16 amino acids long. CDR3 bases: TGTGCCAGCAGCTTGGGAGGCGTCCCTAACACAGATACGCAGTATTTT. Translated: CASSLGGVPNTDTQYF.

The rearrangement joins TRBV30 to TRBJ1-3; 9 bases are shared with TRBD1. With 4 bases clipped from V and 0 bases from J, the junction kept 7 bases outside the gene matches. There are 16 residues in the CDR3. Germline CDR1 reads GTSNPN; CDR2 reads SVGIG (reference sequence). DNA for the CDR3: TGTGCCTGGAATCCGGGACAGGGCCTCTCTGGAAACACCATATATTTT. Translating it yields CAWNPGQGLSGNTIYF.